This note documents a single T cell receptor beta chain sequence. Its antigen is unknown. Within one base of it there is no much larger clone, and no base qualities were kept. The sample belongs to a study of T cells in narcolepsy listed by TCRdb under 2018. Context from the whole study: The study enrolled patients with narcolepsy type 1 or type 2 (NT1, NT2) together with healthy control donors. The study sought autoreactive T cells targeting hypocretin neuron self-antigens (hypocretin, TRIB2) in narcolepsy patients, using TCR Vbeta sequencing to track clonotypes in blood and CSF. Overall study results and their limits: No sequences matching autoreactive T cell clones were present in some of the blood memory CD4+ repertoires from patients and controls. Autoreactive clonotypes were reported to be detected serially in the blood of the same patients and of different patients, but not in the blood of healthy controls. Numbers of sequenced blood memory CD4+ clonotypes were comparable, averaging about 40,000 in patients and over 30,000 in controls. In plots comparing CSF and blood CD4+ T cell clonotypes from the same patient, HCRT-specific and TRIB2-specific autoreactive clonotypes were highlighted.

Library generation was performed with the immunoSEQ multiplex PCR assay. The clones in this table, taken by TCRdb from immuneACCESS, are in-frame only. Not every clone is retained; where verified, under half of the shortfall comes from an unresolved V gene, and the cause of the rest is unknown. For this sample there are more than 20,000 clones; 92% appear just once. Of the sample, under 1.3% falls within the top ten clones. For TCR Vbeta sequencing, memory CD4+ T cells were sorted ex vivo from the peripheral blood of narcolepsy patients and healthy controls. The TCR sequence derives from a human donor with narcolepsy. Input material: CD45RA- memory CD4+ T cells from PBMCs. In light of the paper, this sample's cell subset or site label describes: memory T cells sorted ex vivo from peripheral blood.

The DNA sequence follows: TGTGCCAGCCACCGGAGGAACGGGGAGCTGTTTTTT. Its translation is CASHRRNGELFF. The sequence joins TRBV5-8 to TRBJ2-2; the D gene is possibly TRBD2, with 5 bases matching. The trim is 7 bases for V and 7 bases for J, with a gap of 11 bases between the germline ends. Inclusive of the bounding cysteine and phenylalanine, the CDR3 is 12 residues long. Of all the DNA, just the CDR3 is kept, 36 bases in frame from base 1. From a lookup of the germline V gene, CDR1 and CDR2 are SGHTS and YDEGEE.